One T cell receptor beta chain is described in this entry. The data are from a study of PD-1 blockade in classical Hodgkin lymphoma. Each and every patient relapsed after autologous stem cell transplantation, and patients got differing brentuximab vedotin exposure. This CDR3 spans 10 amino acids. Per germline, CDR1 DFQATT and CDR2 SNEGSKA (reference sequence). Trimming removed 6 bases from V and 5 bases from J, with 7 bases in between. Using immunoSEQ multiplex PCR, the repertoire was profiled, and TCRdb retains in-frame clones only, with some absent. The sample has 110,000 or so clones, about 88% seen once.

The sequences come from peripheral blood mononuclear cells (PBMCs), collected before the second cycle of nivolumab. The origin of this receptor is a human donor with classical Hodgkin lymphoma. V is TRBV20-1 and J is TRBJ1-1; unclear D gene. CDR3 nucleotides: TGCAGTGCACGGAGGACTGAAGCTTTCTTT. Residues: CSARRTEAFF.